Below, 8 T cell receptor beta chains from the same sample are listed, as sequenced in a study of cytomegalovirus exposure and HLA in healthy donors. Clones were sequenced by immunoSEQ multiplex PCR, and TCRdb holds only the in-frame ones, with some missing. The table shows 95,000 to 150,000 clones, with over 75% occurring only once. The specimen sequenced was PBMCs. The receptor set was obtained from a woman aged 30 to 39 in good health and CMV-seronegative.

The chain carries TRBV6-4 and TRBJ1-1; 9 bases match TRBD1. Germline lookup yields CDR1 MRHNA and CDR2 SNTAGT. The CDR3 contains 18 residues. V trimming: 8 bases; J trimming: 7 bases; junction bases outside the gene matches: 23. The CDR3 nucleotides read TGTGCCAGCCGTCCCGCTGGAGGGACAGGGAGGGGAGGAGGTGAAGCTTTCTTT. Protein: CASRPAGGTGRGGGEAFF.

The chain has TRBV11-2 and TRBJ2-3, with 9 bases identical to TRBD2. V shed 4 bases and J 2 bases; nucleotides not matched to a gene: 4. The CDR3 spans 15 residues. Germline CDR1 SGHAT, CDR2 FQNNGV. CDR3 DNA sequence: TGTGCCAGCAGCTCCGGCGGGGGGGCCACAGATACGCAGTATTTT. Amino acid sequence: CASSSGGGATDTQYF. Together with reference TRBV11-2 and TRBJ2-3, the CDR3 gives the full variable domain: EAGVAQSPRYKIIEKRQSVAFWCNPISGHATLYWYQQILGQGPKLLIQFQNNGVVDDSQLPKDRFSAERLKGVDSTLKIQPAKLEDSAVYLCASSSGGGATDTQYFGPGTRLTVL.

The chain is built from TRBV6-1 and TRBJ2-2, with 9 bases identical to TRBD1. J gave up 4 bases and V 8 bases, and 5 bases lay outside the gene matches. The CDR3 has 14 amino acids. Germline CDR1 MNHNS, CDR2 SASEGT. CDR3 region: CASRTGEATGELFF. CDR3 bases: TGTGCCAGCCGGACAGGGGAGGCCACCGGGGAGCTGTTTTTT.

Written as DNA, the CDR3 is TGCAGCGCCTTATCGAGTGCTACCTACGAGCAGTACTTC. Translated: CSALSSATYEQYF. V is TRBV29-1 and J is TRBJ2-7; no definite D call. In germline, CDR1 is SQVTM, CDR2 ANQGSEA. V was cut by 7 bases and J by 2 bases, with 15 bases left in between. The CDR3 contains 13 residues.

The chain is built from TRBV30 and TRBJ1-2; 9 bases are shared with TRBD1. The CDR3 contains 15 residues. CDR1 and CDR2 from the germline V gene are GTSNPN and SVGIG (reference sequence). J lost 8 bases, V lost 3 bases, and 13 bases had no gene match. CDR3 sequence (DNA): TGTGCCTGGAGCGCCGGGACAGGGAAATTGAGAGGCTACACCTTC. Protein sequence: CAWSAGTGKLRGYTF.

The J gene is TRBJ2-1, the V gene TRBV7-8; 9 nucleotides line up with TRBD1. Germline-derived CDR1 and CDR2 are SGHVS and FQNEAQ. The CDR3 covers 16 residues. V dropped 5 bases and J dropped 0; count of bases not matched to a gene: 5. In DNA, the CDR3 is TGTGCCAGCAGCGCCCAGGACAGGGGCTCCTACAATGAGCAGTTCTTC. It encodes CASSAQDRGSYNEQFF. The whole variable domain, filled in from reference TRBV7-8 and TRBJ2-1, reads GAGVSQSPRYKVAKRGQDVALRCDPISGHVSLFWYQQALGQGPEFLTYFQNEAQLDKSGLPSDRFFAERPEGSVSTLKIQRTQQEDSAVYLCASSAQDRGSYNEQFFGPGTRLTVL.

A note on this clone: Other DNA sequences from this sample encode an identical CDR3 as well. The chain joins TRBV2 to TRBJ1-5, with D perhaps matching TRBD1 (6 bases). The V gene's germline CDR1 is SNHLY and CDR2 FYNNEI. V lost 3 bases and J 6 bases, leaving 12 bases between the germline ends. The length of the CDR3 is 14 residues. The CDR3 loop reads CASSDRGGRQPQHF. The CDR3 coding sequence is TGTGCCAGCAGTGATCGGGGGGGCCGTCAGCCCCAGCATTTT.

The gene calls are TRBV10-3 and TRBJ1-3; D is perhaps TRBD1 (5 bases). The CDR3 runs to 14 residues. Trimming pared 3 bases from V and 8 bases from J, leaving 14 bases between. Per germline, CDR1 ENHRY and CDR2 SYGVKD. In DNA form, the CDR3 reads TGTGCCATCAGTGACCAGGGTATAGGGGACACCATATATTTT. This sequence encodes CAISDQGIGDTIYF.